Below are 17 T cell receptor beta chains sequenced from a single sample in a study of regulatory T cells in long-lasting Graves disease. Stated time point: newly diagnosed GD, antithyroid drugs for less than 3 months. With RNA extracted from PBMCs as input, the TCR library was made. For TCR beta, libraries came from iRepertoire HTBI primers and Arm-PCR of CDR3 regions. One entry per CDR3 protein, called by TCRdb with MiXCR from the multiplex PCR reads. The data contain just over 600,000 distinct CDR3 sequences, 15% to 20% of them singletons. The same sample was also studied in work on T cells in Graves' hyperthyroidism and ophthalmopathy.

The sequencing used peripheral blood mononuclear cells (PBMCs), collected at new diagnosis, from a patient treated with antithyroid drugs. These TCRs come from a woman aged 30 to 39 with Graves disease.

This clonotype has ten or more counts. The chain carries TRBV5-1 and TRBJ1-1, with D maybe TRBD1 (6 bases). Trimming shortened V by 4 bases and J by 5 bases, and 18 bases separated the two germline ends. The CDR3 loop spans 15 amino acids. Germline V CDR1 and CDR2: SGHRS, YFSETQ. The CDR3 is CASSLSWGQGTEAFF. For the CDR3, the DNA is TGCGCCAGCAGCCTCAGTTGGGGGCAAGGGACTGAAGCTTTCTTT.

This clonotype occurred a few times. CDR3 sequence reads: CASVTGVSYEQYF. The CDR3 DNA follows: TGTGCCAGCGTCACAGGGGTCTCCTACGAGCAGTACTTC. V gene TRBV6-2 or TRBV6-3 combines with J gene TRBJ2-7, with TRBD1 identical over 7 bases. The V gene end was trimmed by 8 bases and the J gene end by 0 bases; junction bases not matched to a gene: 4. This CDR3 is built from 13 residues. In germline, CDR1 is MNHEY, CDR2 SVGEGT.

Regarding this clonotype: The final CDR3 position lacks the conserved phenylalanine or tryptophan, pointing to a likely read error. This rearrangement joins TRBV28 to TRBJ1-5; D remains ambiguous. Germline values: CDR1 MDHEN, CDR2 SYDVKM. The length of the CDR3 is 16 residues. The V and J ends lost 3 bases and 5 bases respectively, with 17 bases between them. CDR3 in DNA: TGTGCCAGCAGTTTCTTCCGCGGAGGTGTTCATCAGCCCCAGCATTGT. Translation: CASSFFRGGVHQPQHC.

This clonotype was recorded at least ten times. The V gene is TRBV6-2 or TRBV6-3, the J gene TRBJ1-6; weak D call: TRBD1 (5 bases). Germline lookup yields CDR1 MNHEY and CDR2 SVGEGT. Trimming cost V 6 bases and J 6 bases, with 12 bases left between them. This CDR3 has 14 amino acids. CDR3 loop: CASSRGTANSPLHF. CDR3 DNA: TGTGCCAGCAGCCGTGGGACGGCTAATTCACCCCTCCACTTT.

The V gene is TRBV5-1, the J gene TRBJ1-4; 10 bases agree with TRBD1. V dropped 4 bases and J dropped 10; count of bases not matched to a gene: 10. Germline CDR1 reads SGHRS; CDR2 reads YFSETQ. CDR3 size: 15 residues. The CDR3 nucleotides are TGCGCCAGCAGCCCTCAGGACAGGGGGTTAGGAAAACTGTTTTTT. This gives the protein CASSPQDRGLGKLFF.

This clonotype was counted at least ten times. The genes are TRBV30 and TRBJ1-5; D gene unclear. This CDR3 region has 14 residues. CDR1 and CDR2 (germline): GTSNPN, SVGIG (reference sequence). V was pared by 0 bases and J by 0 bases, with 6 bases between. This chain's CDR3 is CAWSVVGSNQPQHF. The CDR3 coding sequence is TGTGCCTGGAGTGTGGTCGGTAGCAATCAGCCCCAGCATTTT.

This chain connects TRBV5-1 to TRBJ1-1, with 9 bases that match TRBD1. Per germline, CDR1 SGHRS and CDR2 YFSETQ. CDR3 length: 14 residues. The junction had 2 bases not matched to a gene; V was cut back by 0 bases and J by 5 bases. The CDR3 sequence: CASSLADRGTEAFF. The CDR3 DNA reads as TGCGCCAGCAGCTTGGCCGACAGGGGGACTGAAGCTTTCTTT.

This clonotype has just a few counts. The final CDR3 position lacks the conserved phenylalanine or tryptophan, pointing to a likely read error. The V and J genes are TRBV20-1 and TRBJ2-1, with 7 bases matching TRBD2. With 6 bases clipped from V and 6 bases from J, the junction kept 5 bases outside the gene matches. This CDR3 has 12 amino acids. Per the germline V gene, CDR1 is DFQATT and CDR2 is SNEGSKA (reference sequence). For the CDR3, the DNA is TGCAGTGCGGGAGGGCCGCTCAATGAGCAGTTCCTC. It encodes CSAGGPLNEQFL.

The table lists this clonotype with many counts. The chain is built from TRBV12-3 or TRBV12-4 and TRBJ2-5; TRBD2 might be the D (6 bases). This CDR3 comprises 14 residues. V lost 3 bases and J 6 bases, leaving 14 bases between the germline ends. The CDR3 reads CASSFREWGKTQYF. The CDR3 bases are TGTGCCAGCAGTTTTCGGGAGTGGGGAAAGACCCAGTACTTC.

This clonotype was detected a few times. The V and J genes are TRBV7-2 and TRBJ2-5; the D is unclear. Trimming took off 1 base at V and 6 bases at J, with 9 bases between the two ends. This CDR3 comprises 13 residues. Germline loops: CDR1 SGHTA, CDR2 FQGNSA. Here the CDR3 DNA reads TGTGCCAGCAGCTTAGGGGGTTCGCAGACCCAGTACTTC. Encoded protein: CASSLGGSQTQYF.

The chain joins TRBV20-1 to TRBJ2-3, with D perhaps matching TRBD2 (6 bases). The CDR3 has 16 amino acids. V lost 5 bases, J lost 3 bases, and 21 bases lay in between. Germline assignment: CDR1 DFQATT and CDR2 SNEGSKA (reference sequence). CDR3 nucleotides: TGCAGTGCTGACCGGGCGTTAGCGGTCTGGACAGATACGCAGTATTTT. This gives the protein CSADRALAVWTDTQYF.

This clonotype was counted ten times or more. V usage is TRBV2 and J usage is TRBJ1-4; TRBD1 might be the D (5 bases). Per the germline V gene, CDR1 is SNHLY and CDR2 is FYNNEI. V lost 6 bases and J lost 2, with 7 bases in between. CDR3 length: 13 amino acids. The CDR3 reads CASRTATNEKLFF. The CDR3 bases are TGTGCCAGCAGGACAGCGACTAATGAAAAACTGTTTTTT.

The rearrangement joins TRBV6-1 to TRBJ2-7; TRBD1 agrees at 9 bases. J lost 4 bases, V lost 6 bases, and 10 bases had no gene match. Germline values: CDR1 MNHNS, CDR2 SASEGT. The CDR3 has 15 residues. The CDR3 region is CASSGAGQGKYEQYF. The CDR3 DNA reads as TGTGCCAGCAGCGGGGCGGGACAGGGAAAATACGAGCAGTACTTC.

This clonotype was found many times. The V gene is TRBV7-9, the J gene TRBJ1-1; no clear D. Germline CDR1 and CDR2: SEHNR and FQNEAQ (reference sequence). The CDR3 is 17 amino acids. The V and J ends lost 5 bases and 0 bases respectively, with 19 bases between them. CDR3 sequence (DNA): TGTGCCAGCAGCCCAAGGGAGACCGCTCCTCTGAACACTGAAGCTTTCTTT. It is translated as CASSPRETAPLNTEAFF. Full variable domain (rest looked up from reference TRBV7-9 and TRBJ1-1): DTGVSQNPRHKITKRGQNVTFRCDPISEHNRLYWYRQTLGQGPEFLTYFQNEAQLEKSRLLSDRFSAERPKGSFSTLEIQRTEQGDSAMYLCASSPRETAPLNTEAFFGQGTRLTVV.

This clonotype was seen ten or more times. The gene calls are TRBV7-9 and TRBJ2-7; D call uncertain. CDR3 size: 11 residues. The germline V gene encodes CDR1 SEHNR and CDR2 FQNEAQ (reference sequence). V was trimmed by 8 bases and J by 0 bases, leaving 5 bases between them. The CDR3 coding sequence is TGTGCCAGCCAGAGCTCCTACGAGCAGTACTTC. Protein product: CASQSSYEQYF.

This clonotype has ten or more counts. CDR3 region: CASSLSVGHLNTEAFF. The CDR3 coding sequence is TGTGCCAGCAGTCTCTCAGTCGGACACCTGAACACTGAAGCTTTCTTT. This chain joins TRBV2 and TRBJ1-1, with D maybe TRBD1 (5 bases). V gave up 5 bases and J gave up 0 bases, with 16 bases separating them. The CDR3 totals 16 residues. Looked up from germline, CDR1 is SNHLY and CDR2 is FYNNEI.

This clonotype was detected only a few times. V is TRBV7-3 and J is TRBJ2-1; D is unclear. The CDR3 is 13 amino acids. V was cut by 4 bases and J by 6 bases, with 10 bases left in between. CDR1 is SGHTA, CDR2 FQGTGA, per germline. This CDR3 reads CASSWGLPNEQFF. CDR3 nucleotides: TGTGCCAGCAGCTGGGGTCTTCCCAATGAGCAGTTCTTC.